One and the same sample provided the 20 T cell receptor delta chains below, sequenced in a study of gamma-delta T cells after stem cell transplantation. TCRdb applied CATT to the RT-PCR reads for clone calling. The data show over a thousand delta-chain clones, around 2.4% seen once. The sample consisted of gamma-delta T cells. Source of these receptors: a human donor. It is not recorded whose cells these are; they may come from a transplant donor.

To note about this clone: The protein in TCRdb stems from a much larger clone and differs at residue 16 from this DNA's translation, likely a read error; here the protein is translated from the DNA. The chain employs TRDV2 and TRDJ1; D tentatively reads TRDD2 or TRDD3 (5 bases each). CDR1 and CDR2 from the germline V gene are GEAIGNYY and EKD. This CDR3 contains 19 residues. CDR3 DNA sequence: TGTGCCTGTGACACTCTACCTACTGGCCTCCATGGGGACACCGATAGACTCATCTTT. Protein product: CACDTLPTGLHGDTDRLIF.

About this clone itself: For this DNA, TCRdb reports the protein of a much larger clone, which diverges at residue 4, most likely from a read error; the protein presented here is translated directly from the DNA. CDR3 nucleotide sequence: TGTGCCTGTGGCATCATTACTCTGGGGGATCCAGAAATAAGCGATAAACTCATCTTT. It specifies CACGIITLGDPEISDKLIF. This chain connects TRDV2 to TRDJ1; 9 nucleotides align to TRDD3. Germline V CDR1 and CDR2: GEAIGNYY, EKD. The length of the CDR3 is 19 residues. J gave up 4 bases and V 5 bases, and 22 bases lay outside the gene matches.

Points on this clone: A read error is the likely source, as a far larger clone sits one nucleotide away. Other nucleotide sequences in the sample specify the same CDR3. The chain combines TRDV1 with TRDJ3; 8 nucleotides line up with TRDD3. CDR3 length: 24 amino acids. With V trimmed by 6 bases and J by 0 bases, 25 bases remained unmatched. From germline, CDR1 is TSWWSYY and CDR2 QGS. This CDR3 is CALGALVSTLTGGLSSWDTRQMFF. CDR3 DNA: TGTGCTCTTGGAGCCCTAGTATCTACACTTACTGGGGGTCTTAGCTCCTGGGACACCCGACAGATGTTTTTC.

With regard to this clone: Translating this DNA gives a protein that differs at residue 19 from the TCRdb one, which belongs to a much larger clone; a read error is likely, and the protein shown is this translation. The chain joins TRDV2 to TRDJ1; 11 nucleotides agree with TRDD3. Germline CDR1 is GEAIGNYY and CDR2 is EKD. The CDR3 totals 22 residues. DNA for the CDR3: TGTGCCTGTGACACGAATAGTTTCCTACGTTGGGGGATACGCCCGTACACCGATAACCTCATCTTT. Its protein is CACDTNSFLRWGIRPYTDNLIF.

The sample holds a few counts of this clone. TCRdb's protein, taken from a much larger clone, differs from this DNA's translation at residue 5, likely owing to a read error; the protein displayed comes from the DNA. The chain has TRDV3 and TRDJ1, with 7 nucleotides matching TRDD3. This CDR3 region has 16 residues. Germline-derived CDR1 and CDR2 are TVYSNPD and GDNSRS (reference sequence). Trimming took 3 bases from V and 10 from J; bases not matched to a gene: 23. The CDR3 DNA follows: TGTGCCTTAGCAACGGCCCTTATGACGGGGGATCGGGGACTCATCTTT. It yields the protein CALATALMTGDRGLIF.

This clone was seen a handful of times. It is likely a read error: a sequence one base away is far more abundant. Other DNA variants within this sample encode the same CDR3. CDR3 amino acids: CALGELSSFMGVSPDKLIF. Here the CDR3 DNA reads TGTGCTCTTGGGGAACTCTCCTCCTTCATGGGGGTCTCACCGGATAAACTCATCTTT. The genes are TRDV1 and TRDJ1; perhaps TRDD3 as D (6 bases). The germline gives CDR1 TSWWSYY, CDR2 QGS. The CDR3 runs to 19 residues. V lost 0 bases to trimming and J lost 5 bases, with 25 bases between them.

About this clone itself: A read error is likely here: a far larger clone is one base away. Other nucleotide sequences in the sample specify the same CDR3. This chain joins TRDV3 and TRDJ1; 7 bases map to TRDD3. The CDR3 has 16 residues. The V gene end was trimmed by 5 bases and the J gene end by 0 bases; junction bases not matched to a gene: 15. Germline loops: CDR1 TVYSNPD, CDR2 GDNSRS (reference sequence). CDR3 loop: CALGWGILGYTDKLIF. The CDR3 DNA sequence: TGTGCCCTCGGCTGGGGAATACTGGGGTACACCGATAAACTCATCTTT.

This clone was detected only a few times. TCRdb's protein, taken from a much larger clone, differs from this DNA's translation at residue 18, likely owing to a read error; the protein displayed comes from the DNA. V usage is TRDV1 and J usage is TRDJ3; 8 nucleotides match TRDD3. The CDR3 has 24 amino acids. Germline CDR1 and CDR2: TSWWSYY and QGS. The CDR3 coding sequence is TGTGCTCTTGGGGCCCTAGTATCTACACTTACTGGGGGTCTTAGCTCCTGGGGCACCCGACAGATGTTTTTC. Translated: CALGALVSTLTGGLSSWGTRQMFF.

In its sample, this clone was seen a few times. It is likely a read error: a sequence one base away is far more abundant. The sample contains more than one DNA sequence encoding this CDR3. This rearrangement joins TRDV1 to TRDJ3; the match to TRDD3 covers 8 bases. There are 24 residues in the CDR3. In germline, CDR1 is TSWWSYY, CDR2 QGS. Trimming removed 4 bases from V and 0 bases from J; junction bases left unmatched: 23. CDR3 sequence: CALGALVSTLTGGLSSWDTRQMFF. The CDR3 region has the DNA TGTGCTCTTGGGGCCCTAGTATCTACACTTACTGGGGGTCTCAGCTCCTGGGACACCCGACAGATGTTTTTC.

To note about this clone: The TCRdb protein, from a much larger clone, departs from this DNA's translation at residue 4, likely by read error; the protein shown derives from the DNA. This chain uses TRDV2 with TRDJ1; D is ambiguous. The CDR3 is made up of 14 amino acids. Germline assignment: CDR1 GEAIGNYY and CDR2 EKD. The CDR3 DNA is TGTGCCTGTGGCACCGGGTCGGGGTTGGGTAAACTCATCTTT. Translation: CACGTGSGLGKLIF.

This clone showed up just a few times. This sequence is one base from a far larger clone and is likely a read error. The same CDR3 can be traced to other DNA sequences in this sample. CDR3 sequence reads: CACDLLGERGNTDKLIF. The CDR3 DNA reads TGTGCCTGTGACCTACTGGGAGAGAGGGGGAACACCGATAAACTCATCTTT. The chain has TRDV2 and TRDJ1; TRDD3 might be the D (6 bases). This CDR3 has 17 amino acids. Germline values: CDR1 GEAIGNYY, CDR2 EKD. V lost 3 bases, J lost 0 bases, and 19 bases lay in between.

This clone was observed a handful of times. The protein that TCRdb holds for this DNA derives from a much larger clone and differs from the translated DNA at residue 17, which likely indicates a read error; the protein shown here is translated from the DNA. The J gene is TRDJ1, the V gene TRDV2; D is possibly TRDD2 or TRDD3 (5 bases each). Germline V gives CDR1 GEAIGNYY, CDR2 EKD. The CDR3 consists of 19 residues. The CDR3 region has the DNA TGTGCCTGTGACACTCTACCTACTGGCCTCCATGGGGACACCGATAAACCCATCTTT. Protein: CACDTLPTGLHGDTDKPIF.

This clone is medium-sized in the sample. The same CDR3 also results from other DNA sequences found in this sample. In DNA form, the CDR3 reads TGTGCTCTTGGGGAACTCTCCTCCTTCATGGGGGTCTCACCTGATAAACTCATCTTT. It translates to CALGELSSFMGVSPDKLIF. The gene calls are TRDV1 and TRDJ1; D possibly corresponds to TRDD3 (6 bases). Trimming took 0 bases from V and 5 from J, leaving 25 bases between them. Germline-derived CDR1 and CDR2 are TSWWSYY and QGS. The CDR3 has 19 amino acids.

Comments on this clone: A read error is the likely source, as a far larger clone sits one nucleotide away. The same CDR3 arises from other DNA sequences in this sample as well. The chain uses TRDV1 and TRDJ1; 8 bases align to TRDD3. Germline-derived CDR1 and CDR2 are TSWWSYY and QGS. This CDR3 is built from 18 residues. DNA of the CDR3: TGTGCCCTTGGGGGACCCCCGTACTGGGGGCCTGGCACCGATAAACTCATCTTT. Translation gives CALGGPPYWGPGTDKLIF.

In its sample, this clone is large. Other DNA sequences in the sample encode the same CDR3. The genes are TRDV1 and TRDJ1; 7 positions match TRDD3. V lost 1 base and J lost 0; bases outside the gene matches: 2. This CDR3 comprises 15 residues. In germline, CDR1 is TSWWSYY, CDR2 QGS. CDR3 amino acids: CALGEPLGDTDKLIF. CDR3 DNA: TGTGCTCTTGGGGAACCCCTGGGGGACACCGATAAACTCATCTTT.

This clone was detected a few times. TCRdb's protein, taken from a much larger clone, differs from this DNA's translation at residue 7, likely owing to a read error; the protein displayed comes from the DNA. The CDR3 protein is CACDTRVGTGGYVLVYKLIF. The DNA of the CDR3 is TGTGCCTGTGACACCCGAGTCGGGACTGGGGGATATGTTTTGGTGTATAAACTCATCTTT. The chain links TRDV2 to TRDJ1; TRDD3 aligns across 11 bases. The trim removed 0 bases at V and 6 bases at J, leaving 20 bases unmatched. This CDR3 region has 20 residues. From germline, CDR1 is GEAIGNYY and CDR2 EKD.

This clone occurred a few times. Translating this DNA gives a protein that differs at residues 6 and 13 from the TCRdb one, which belongs to a much larger clone; a read error is likely, and the protein shown is this translation. This chain joins TRAV29/DV5 and TRDJ1; perhaps TRDD2 as D (8 bases). V was shortened by 1 base and J by 8 bases, with 27 bases between the two germline ends. Germline V gene sequence: CDR1 NSMFDY, CDR2 ISSIKDK. The CDR3 totals 17 residues. The CDR3 nucleotides read TGTGCAGCAAGCACGGTCTTCCTACGTACTGGGGAGTCCAAACTCATCTTT. Its protein product is CAASTVFLRTGESKLIF.

This clone has a handful of counts. The protein that TCRdb holds for this DNA derives from a much larger clone and differs from the translated DNA at residue 14, which likely indicates a read error; the protein shown here is translated from the DNA. The chain couples TRAV29/DV5 to TRDJ1, with D uncertain. Germline V lookup: CDR1 NSMFDY, CDR2 ISSIKDK. CDR3 size: 18 residues. CDR3 region: CAASAPKTANLYTEKLIF. In DNA, the CDR3 is TGTGCAGCAAGCGCCCCTAAGACGGCCAACCTGTACACCGAGAAACTCATCTTT.

This clone showed up just a few times. The translation of this DNA and the TCRdb protein of a much larger clone differ at residue 5, probably owing to a read error; the protein shown here is translated from the DNA. This chain uses TRDV2 with TRDJ1; the D is unclear. The CDR3 has 14 residues. Germline lookup yields CDR1 GEAIGNYY and CDR2 EKD. V was shortened by 3 bases and J by 7 bases, with 17 bases between the two germline ends. The CDR3 here is CACDAGSGLGKLIF. CDR3 bases: TGTGCCTGTGACGCCGGGTCGGGGTTGGGTAAACTCATCTTT.

This clone was observed a handful of times. TCRdb has a much larger clone's protein, which differs at residue 5 from the translation of this DNA, likely because of a read error; what is shown is the protein translated from the DNA. This CDR3 is CACDAAGASSWDTRQMFF. CDR3 sequence (DNA): TGTGCCTGTGACGCGGCTGGGGCGAGCTCCTGGGACACCCGACAGATGTTTTTC. The chain employs TRDV2 and TRDJ3; weak D call: TRDD3 (6 bases). This CDR3 has 18 residues. V was clipped by 3 bases and J by 0 bases, with 14 bases between them. Looked up from germline, CDR1 is GEAIGNYY and CDR2 is EKD.